This entry lists 3 T cell receptor beta chains sequenced from one sample in a study of beta chain features in type 1 diabetes. Since all of the isolated RNA was reverse transcribed, expressed TCRB transcripts were what got sequenced. This table comes from immunoSEQ multiplex PCR, and its TCRdb copy is limited to in-frame clones, with some not included. This sample has about 340,000 clones, with roughly 8% found just once. Sequenced: central memory CD4+ T cells from blood. The receptor set was obtained from a woman aged 18-35 years in good health.

This clone appeared a few times. The V call is TRBV5-1, the J call TRBJ2-2; D unclear. V lost 6 bases and J 2 bases, leaving 8 bases between the germline ends. The CDR3 sequence is 13 residues long. Germline-derived CDR1 and CDR2 are SGHRS and YFSETQ. The CDR3: CASKRENTGELFF. The CDR3 DNA sequence: TGCGCCAGCAAAAGGGAAAACACCGGGGAGCTGTTTTTT.

This chain links TRBV10-3 with TRBJ1-5; D is unclear. The V end was cut by 0 bases, the J end by 3 bases, with 9 bases between. CDR3 length: 15 residues. Germline values: CDR1 ENHRY, CDR2 SYGVKD. In DNA form, the CDR3 reads TGTGCCATCAGTGAGTCCGGTCCCAACAATCAGCCCCAGCATTTT. Translated, it gives CAISESGPNNQPQHF.

There are a few counts of this clone. The rearrangement uses TRBV12-5 and TRBJ2-1, with a weak D call TRBD1 (6 bases). The CDR3 is made up of 13 amino acids. Germline CDR1 LGHNT, CDR2 FRNRAP. V gave up 1 base and J gave up 7 bases, with 8 bases separating them. CDR3 DNA: TGTGCTAGTGGTTTGGGAGGGGGTAATGAGCAGTTCTTC. Its translation is CASGLGGGNEQFF. The complete variable domain, with remaining parts taken from reference TRBV12-5 and TRBJ2-1, reads DARVTQTPRHKVTEMGQEVTMRCQPILGHNTVFWYRQTMMQGLELLAYFRNRAPLDDSGMPKDRFSAEMPDATLATLKIQPSEPRDSAVYFCASGLGGGNEQFFGPGTRLTVL.